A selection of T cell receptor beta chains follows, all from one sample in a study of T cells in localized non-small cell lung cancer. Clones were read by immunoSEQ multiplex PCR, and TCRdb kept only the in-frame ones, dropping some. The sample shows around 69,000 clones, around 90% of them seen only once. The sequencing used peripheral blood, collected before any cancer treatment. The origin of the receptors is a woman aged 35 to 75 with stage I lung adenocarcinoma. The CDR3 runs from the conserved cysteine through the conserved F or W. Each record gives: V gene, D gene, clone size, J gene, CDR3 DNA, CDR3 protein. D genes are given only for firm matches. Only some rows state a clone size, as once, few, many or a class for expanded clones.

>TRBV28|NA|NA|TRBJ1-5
TGTGCCAGCAGTTATCGGGGGCGCTTTCGCAATCAGCCCCAGCATTTT
CASSYRGRFRNQPQHF
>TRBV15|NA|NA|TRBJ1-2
TGTGCCACCAGCAGAGATAAGGGCCGCTACTATGGCTACACCTTC
CATSRDKGRYYGYTF
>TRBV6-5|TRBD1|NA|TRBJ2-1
TGTGCCAGCAGGCCCGGGACAGGGGGCTACAATGAGCAGTTCTTC
CASRPGTGGYNEQFF
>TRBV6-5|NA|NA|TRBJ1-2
TGTGCCAGCAGTCCCTTGGGGCTGGGAGGCTACACCTTC
CASSPLGLGGYTF
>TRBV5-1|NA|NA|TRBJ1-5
TGCGCCAGCAGCTTGGGGACACAGGGAGAGCCCCAGCATTTT
CASSLGTQGEPQHF
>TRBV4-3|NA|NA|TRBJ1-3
TGCGCCAGCAGCCACTTATTCCGGGACACCCTGCGAAACACCATATATTTT
CASSHLFRDTLRNTIYF
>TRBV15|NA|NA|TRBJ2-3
TGTGCCACCAGCAGAGTTCTAGGGACGGCTACAGATACGCAGTATTTT
CATSRVLGTATDTQYF
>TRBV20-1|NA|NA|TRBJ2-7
TGCAGTGGAGACTTAGCCTACGAGCAGTACTTC
CSGDLAYEQYF
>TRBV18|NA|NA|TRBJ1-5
TGTGCCAGCTCACCAGACGGCGATCAGCCCCAGCATTTT
CASSPDGDQPQHF
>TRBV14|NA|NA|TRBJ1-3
TGTGCCAGCAGCCAAAGTGGAAACACCATATATTTT
CASSQSGNTIYF
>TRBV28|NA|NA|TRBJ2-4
TGTGCCAGCAGTTTGCCAGGGGAGGCCAAAAACATTCAGTACTTC
CASSLPGEAKNIQYF
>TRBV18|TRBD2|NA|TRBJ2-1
TGTGCCAGCTCAATCCGGGAGGCCGGGTACAATGAGCAGTTCTTC
CASSIREAGYNEQFF
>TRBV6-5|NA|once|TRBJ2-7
TGTGCCAGCAGTTACTCGGTTTTTGGCAGCTACGAGCAGTACTTC
CASSYSVFGSYEQYF
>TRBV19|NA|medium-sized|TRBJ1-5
TGTGCCAGTAGTGTACGGCAGTACAATCAGCCCCAGCATTTT
CASSVRQYNQPQHF
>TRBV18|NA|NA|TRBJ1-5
TGTGCCAGCTCACCACTGGAACTAACGGCTCACAATCAGCCCCAGCATTTT
CASSPLELTAHNQPQHF
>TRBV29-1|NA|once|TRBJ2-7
TGCAGCGCCCGGGATCCCGGCTACGAGCAGTACTTC
CSARDPGYEQYF
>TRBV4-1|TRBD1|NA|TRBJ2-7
TGCGCCAGCAGCCAACAACCGACAGGGGCGATATACGAGCAGTACTTC
CASSQQPTGAIYEQYF
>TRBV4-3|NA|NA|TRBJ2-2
TGCGCCAGCAGCCAAGATCACCGAGGGGCCAGCACCGGGGAGCTGTTTTTT
CASSQDHRGASTGELFF
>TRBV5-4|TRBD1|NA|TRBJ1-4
TGTGCCAGCAGCTCCGGGACAGCGAATGAAAAACTGTTTTTT
CASSSGTANEKLFF
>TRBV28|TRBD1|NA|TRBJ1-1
TGTGCCAGCAGAGAACTGGGACAGGGAGACGGGACTGAAGCTTTCTTT
CASRELGQGDGTEAFF
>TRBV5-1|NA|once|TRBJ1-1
TGCGCCAGCAGCCCCACGGTCCGGGCAGCTGACACTGAAGCTTTCTTT
CASSPTVRAADTEAFF
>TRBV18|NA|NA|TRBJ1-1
TGTGCCAGCTCAGCCGACGGGACCTCGAACACTGAAGCTTTCTTT
CASSADGTSNTEAFF
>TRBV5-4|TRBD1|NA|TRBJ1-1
TGTGCCAGCAGCTTGCAGGGGGGGGTGAACACTGAAGCTTTCTTT
CASSLQGGVNTEAFF
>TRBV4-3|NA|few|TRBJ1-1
TGCGCCAGCAGCCAAGATGTGGTAGGCACTGAAGCTTTCTTT
CASSQDVVGTEAFF
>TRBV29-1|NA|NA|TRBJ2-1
TGCAGCGTTGCGGAGTTTAGCGGACTTTACAATGAGCAGTTCTTC
CSVAEFSGLYNEQFF
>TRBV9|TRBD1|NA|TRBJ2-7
TGTGCCAGCAGCGTCCGGGACAGGGGTCACGAGCAGTACTTC
CASSVRDRGHEQYF
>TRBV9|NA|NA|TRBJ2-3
TGTGCCAGCAGCGTTCAACCCACAGGGTCGGGGGGCACAGATACGCAGTATTTT
CASSVQPTGSGGTDTQYF